This passage covers 23 T cell receptor beta chains from one sample sequenced in a study of T cell responses to AZD1222 COVID-19 vaccine. Method: immunoSEQ multiplex PCR; TCRdb's copy keeps in-frame clones and lacks some. The data contain fewer than 150,000 clones, 85% to 90% of them seen just once; the ten biggest clones take up roughly 15%. The specimen was peripheral blood, collected 28 days after the second AZD1222 dose. The receptors were gathered from an adult who received the AZD1222 COVID-19 vaccine.

Here the CDR3 reads CASSPLLRGRGVTETQYF. CDR3 nucleotides: TGTGCCAGCAGCCCACTCCTTCGGGGCAGGGGAGTTACGGAGACCCAGTACTTC. V gene TRBV7-6 combines with J gene TRBJ2-5; D is perhaps TRBD1 (6 bases). Germline V gene sequence: CDR1 SGHVS, CDR2 FNYEAQ. The CDR3 extends over 18 amino acids. Trimming cost V 5 bases and J 5 bases, with 27 bases left between them.

This chain's CDR3 is CASSLASGRNTEAFF. The CDR3 DNA is TGTGCCAGCAGCTTAGCGTCAGGGCGGAACACTGAAGCTTTCTTT. The chain recombines TRBV7-9 with TRBJ1-1; D is perhaps TRBD1 (5 bases). This CDR3 is 15 amino acids long. Trimming cost V 0 bases and J 1 base, with 9 bases left between them. Germline V gives CDR1 SEHNR, CDR2 FQNEAQ (reference sequence).

The V call is TRBV11-3, the J call TRBJ2-3, with 11 nucleotides matching TRBD2. With 5 bases clipped from V and 3 bases from J, the junction kept 7 bases outside the gene matches. From germline, CDR1 is SGHNT and CDR2 YENEEA. The CDR3 covers 16 residues. As DNA, the CDR3 is TGTGCCAGCAGCCACTACGTAGCGGGAGGGACAGATACGCAGTATTTT. Protein product: CASSHYVAGGTDTQYF. Together with reference TRBV11-3 and TRBJ2-3, the CDR3 gives the full variable domain: EAGVVQSPRYKIIEKKQPVAFWCNPISGHNTLYWYLQNLGQGPELLIRYENEEAVDDSQLPKDRFSAERLKGVDSTLKIQPAELGDSAVYLCASSHYVAGGTDTQYFGPGTRLTVL.

The chain uses TRBV5-1 and TRBJ2-1, with 9 bases identical to TRBD2. This CDR3 has 19 amino acids. From germline, CDR1 is SGHRS and CDR2 YFSETQ. Unmatched junction bases numbered 14, after V lost 2 bases and J lost 2 bases. The CDR3 DNA reads TGCGCCAGCAGCTTTCGGGCTAGCGGGACTCAATTAACCTACAATGAGCAGTTCTTC. It yields the protein CASSFRASGTQLTYNEQFF.

The rearrangement links TRBV7-7 to TRBJ2-7, with TRBD1 matching over 9 bases. Germline V lookup: CDR1 SSHAT, CDR2 FNYEAQ (reference sequence). The CDR3 sequence is 15 residues long. V gave up 2 bases and J gave up 3 bases; unmatched junction bases: 5. The CDR3 DNA is TGTGCCAGCAGCTTAAAGACAGGGGGGAACTACGAGCAGTACTTC. Amino acid sequence: CASSLKTGGNYEQYF.

J is TRBJ2-7 and V is TRBV7-2; possible D gene TRBD1, 5 bases. Per the germline V gene, CDR1 is SGHTA and CDR2 is FQGNSA. The V and J ends lost 1 base and 3 bases respectively, with 10 bases between them. This CDR3 has 14 residues. This CDR3 reads CASSLGGQGYEQYF. DNA for the CDR3: TGTGCCAGCAGCTTAGGGGGCCAGGGCTACGAGCAGTACTTC. Combining the CDR3 with reference TRBV7-2 and TRBJ2-7 gives the whole variable domain GAGVSQSPSNKVTEKGKDVELRCDPISGHTALYWYRQSLGQGLEFLIYFQGNSAPDKSGLPSDRFSAERTGGSVSTLTIQRTQQEDSAVYLCASSLGGQGYEQYFGPGTRLTVT.

This rearrangement joins TRBV6-5 to TRBJ1-1; D call uncertain. The length of the CDR3 is 14 residues. The V gene's germline CDR1 is MNHEY and CDR2 SVGAGI. With 11 bases removed from V and 1 base from J, the gap between germline ends came to 17 bases. The CDR3 loop reads CAGPRLGRNTEAFF. The DNA of the CDR3 is TGTGCCGGACCTCGCCTGGGAAGGAACACTGAAGCTTTCTTT.

The J gene is TRBJ1-5, the V gene TRBV7-2; 7 bases map to TRBD1. Losses at the gene ends were 2 bases for V and 5 bases for J; bases not matched to a gene: 9. CDR1 SGHTA and CDR2 FQGNSA come from the germline V gene. There are 16 residues in the CDR3. This CDR3 is CASSLNDRANYQPQHF. DNA for the CDR3: TGTGCCAGCAGCTTAAATGACAGGGCCAACTATCAGCCCCAGCATTTT.

The J gene is TRBJ1-1, the V gene TRBV28; D gene unclear. CDR3 size: 13 residues. V was trimmed by 1 base and J by 3 bases, leaving 6 bases between them. Germline V gene data show CDR1 as MDHEN and CDR2 as SYDVKM. The CDR3 nucleotides read TGTGCCAGCAGTTTATTTCCCTACACTGAAGCTTTCTTT. Translating it yields CASSLFPYTEAFF.

There are many counts of this clone. The rearrangement links TRBV28 to TRBJ2-2, with D perhaps given as TRBD1 or TRBD2 (5 bases each). Deletions cut 1 base from V and 0 bases from J, with 9 bases between. Germline V gene sequence: CDR1 MDHEN, CDR2 SYDVKM. CDR3 length: 16 amino acids. In DNA form, the CDR3 reads TGTGCCAGCAGTTTATTCGAGGGGTCGAACACCGGGGAGCTGTTTTTT. The encoded protein is CASSLFEGSNTGELFF.

The chain combines TRBV2 with TRBJ2-7, with D possibly matching TRBD1 (5 bases). The germline gives CDR1 SNHLY, CDR2 FYNNEI. This CDR3 is built from 13 residues. Trimming pared 6 bases from V and 2 bases from J, leaving 11 bases between. In nucleotides, the CDR3 is TGTGCCAGCAGAGAGACAGCAACCTACGAGCAGTACTTC. Amino acids: CASRETATYEQYF.

The chain carries TRBV10-3 and TRBJ2-3; possibly TRBD1 for D (5 bases). CDR3 length equals 16 residues. Germline CDR1 reads ENHRY; CDR2 reads SYGVKD. V was cut by 0 bases and J by 2 bases, with 12 bases left in between. This CDR3 is CAISESLQAITDTQYF. As DNA, the CDR3 is TGTGCCATCAGTGAGTCGTTACAGGCCATCACAGATACGCAGTATTTT.

This chain uses TRBV10-2 with TRBJ2-5, with 8 bases lining up with TRBD1. The germline V gene encodes CDR1 WSHSY and CDR2 SAAADI. This CDR3 region has 12 residues. The J segment lost 9 bases and the V segment lost 7 bases, leaving 7 bases of the junction unmatched. CDR3: CASNGQGSSQYF. As DNA, the CDR3 is TGCGCCAGCAATGGACAGGGATCGTCCCAGTACTTC.

This clone was detected a few times. J is TRBJ2-2 and V is TRBV6-4; D unresolved. The CDR3 is 13 amino acids. V shed 3 bases and J shed 4 bases, with 6 bases lying between them. The germline V gene has CDR1 MRHNA and CDR2 SNTAGT. The CDR3 nucleotides are TGTGCCAGCAGTGAGTCGACCACCGGGGAGCTGTTTTTT. This codes for CASSESTTGELFF.

The chain recombines TRBV7-2 with TRBJ1-2, with 9 bases lining up with TRBD1. Germline CDR1 is SGHTA and CDR2 is FQGNSA. The junction had 6 bases not matched to a gene; V was cut back by 7 bases and J by 6 bases. The CDR3 runs 13 residues. The CDR3 sequence is CASTRQGGHGYTF. DNA of the CDR3: TGTGCCAGCACCCGACAGGGGGGTCATGGCTACACCTTC.

The CDR3 DNA follows: TGTGCCAGCAGTTCCCCTCAGGGGGCTAGAGACACTGAAGCTTTCTTT. It yields the protein CASSSPQGARDTEAFF. The J gene is TRBJ1-1, the V gene TRBV6-5, with 8 bases aligning to TRBD1. Per the germline V gene, CDR1 is MNHEY and CDR2 is SVGAGI. V dropped 4 bases and J dropped 3; count of bases not matched to a gene: 10. CDR3 length: 16 amino acids.

This clone has a single count. V gene TRBV14 combines with J gene TRBJ1-1; 8 positions agree with TRBD1. Germline V CDR1 and CDR2: SGHDN, FVKESK. The J segment lost 1 base and the V segment lost 3 bases, leaving 4 bases of the junction unmatched. This CDR3 is built from 15 residues. CDR3 residues: CASSQIGQGNTEAFF. Written as DNA, the CDR3 is TGTGCCAGCAGCCAGATAGGACAGGGGAACACTGAAGCTTTCTTT.

This clone showed up just a few times. Other nucleotide sequences from this sample produce the same CDR3. The chain joins TRBV29-1 to TRBJ1-2; D unclear. Germline CDR1 SQVTM, CDR2 ANQGSEA. This CDR3 comprises 13 residues. V was pared by 0 bases and J by 1 base, with 6 bases between. This chain's CDR3 is CSVEDGYNYGYTF. CDR3 bases: TGCAGCGTTGAAGATGGATATAACTATGGCTACACCTTC.

This clone was counted a single time. The V gene is TRBV7-9, the J gene TRBJ1-2, with 10 bases identical to TRBD1. The CDR3 covers 15 residues. Per germline, CDR1 SEHNR and CDR2 FQNEAQ (reference sequence). The V and J ends lost 5 bases and 7 bases, in that order; junction bases with no gene match: 10. The CDR3 DNA reads as TGTGCCAGCAGCCCGAGGGACAGGGGTACGTTTGGCTACACCTTC. This codes for CASSPRDRGTFGYTF.

This chain connects TRBV4-3 to TRBJ2-7, with unresolved D. From germline, CDR1 is LGHNA and CDR2 YSLEER. The V gene lost 0 bases and the J gene lost 5 bases, with 14 bases spanning the gap. The CDR3 runs to 15 residues. CDR3 region: CASSQELWDPNEQYF. CDR3 DNA: TGCGCCAGCAGCCAAGAGTTGTGGGATCCTAACGAGCAGTACTTC.

The V gene is TRBV27, the J gene TRBJ2-1; 7 nucleotides line up with TRBD1. CDR3 size: 16 residues. Per germline, CDR1 MNHEY and CDR2 SMNVEV (reference sequence). Germline trimming cut 0 bases from V and 2 bases from J; bases unmatched to any gene: 4. The CDR3 region is CASSLSGQQTYNEQFF. The DNA of the CDR3 is TGTGCCAGCAGTTTATCGGGACAGCAGACCTACAATGAGCAGTTCTTC.

This clone was recorded a few times. The CDR3 region has the DNA TGCGCCAGCAGCGTAACTCGGACAGGGACGAGAAATGAGCAGTTCTTC. This codes for CASSVTRTGTRNEQFF. V gene TRBV5-1 combines with J gene TRBJ2-1; TRBD1 aligns across 8 bases. Germline V gives CDR1 SGHRS, CDR2 YFSETQ. The trim removed 4 bases at V and 7 bases at J, leaving 13 bases unmatched. This CDR3 is 16 amino acids long.

The V gene is TRBV27, the J gene TRBJ2-1; 8 bases are shared with TRBD2. The V segment lost 7 bases and the J segment 9 bases; nucleotides outside the gene matches: 20. Germline assignment: CDR1 MNHEY and CDR2 SMNVEV (reference sequence). The CDR3 consists of 17 residues. DNA of the CDR3: TGTGCCAGCACCCCCGGGATAGCGGGACTCTCGGCGGGTGAGCAGTTCTTC. This sequence encodes CASTPGIAGLSAGEQFF.